Below are 31 T cell receptor beta chains sequenced from a single sample in a study of a mutant IDH1 vaccine in newly diagnosed glioma. No antigens are known for them. The repertoire was sequenced with immunoSEQ multiplex PCR; TCRdb's copy has only in-frame clones and lacks some. Of about 32,000 clones listed, about four fifths are singletons. Time point defined: week 35, safety follow-up. Every vaccination contained 300 ug of the mutant IDH1 20-mer peptide and was paired with topical imiquimod. This material consisted of PBMCs, taken from a glioma patient whose treatment included an IDH1 peptide vaccine. These receptors all come from a woman aged 18 to 35 with glioma.

The chain has TRBV13 and TRBJ1-1, with 8 bases lining up with TRBD1. The CDR3 is 16 amino acids. Germline CDR1 PRHDT, CDR2 FYEKMQ (reference sequence). J lost 1 base, V lost 5 bases, and 9 bases had no gene match. CDR3 loop: CASSPPMGQANTEAFF. CDR3 in DNA: TGTGCCAGCAGCCCACCCATGGGACAGGCGAACACTGAAGCTTTCTTT.

The chain employs TRBV19 and TRBJ2-7; unclear D gene. Germline V gene data show CDR1 as LNHDA and CDR2 as SQIVND (reference sequence). This CDR3 region has 14 residues. V lost 3 bases, J lost 3 bases, and 12 bases lay in between. Here the CDR3 reads CASSISSVSYEQYF. CDR3 DNA sequence: TGTGCCAGTAGTATTAGTTCAGTCAGCTACGAGCAGTACTTC.

This clone was detected once. V usage is TRBV7-9 and J usage is TRBJ2-7; TRBD1 matches 7 bases. The CDR3 is made up of 15 amino acids. V lost 2 bases and J lost 3; bases outside the gene matches: 7. Germline assignment: CDR1 SEHNR and CDR2 FQNEAQ (reference sequence). The CDR3 sequence: CASSLSPQGDYEQYF. DNA for the CDR3: TGTGCCAGCAGCTTATCACCCCAGGGGGACTACGAGCAGTACTTC.

This clone appeared a few times. This chain links TRBV2 with TRBJ2-7, with D possibly TRBD1 on 6 matching bases. Germline-derived CDR1 and CDR2 are SNHLY and FYNNEI. The V end lost 5 bases, the J end lost 2 bases, and 13 bases lay between the germline ends. This CDR3 region has 14 residues. The CDR3 nucleotides are TGTGCCAGCAGTAAGGACAGATGGACCTACGAGCAGTACTTC. This sequence encodes CASSKDRWTYEQYF.

V is TRBV14 and J is TRBJ2-7; the D gene is possibly TRBD1 (5 bases). Per germline, CDR1 SGHDN and CDR2 FVKESK. CDR3 length equals 14 residues. Between the trimmed V and J ends, which lost 4 bases and 1 base, there was a span of 11 bases. The CDR3: CASSLQTASYEQYF. The CDR3 nucleotides are TGTGCCAGCAGCCTACAGACAGCTTCCTACGAGCAGTACTTC.

The sample holds a few counts of this clone. This rearrangement joins TRBV6-6 to TRBJ1-1; D gene uncertain. The V end lost 6 bases, the J end lost 8 bases, and 13 bases lay between the germline ends. The germline V gene encodes CDR1 MNHNY and CDR2 SVGAGI (reference sequence). The CDR3 covers 12 residues. DNA of the CDR3: TGTGCCAGCAGGTTTCCCGATAGGGAAGCTTTCTTT. Protein sequence: CASRFPDREAFF.

The J gene is TRBJ2-1, the V gene TRBV4-2; D might be TRBD2 (6 bases). This CDR3 is built from 11 residues. CDR1 and CDR2 (germline): LGHNA, YNFKEQ. The V and J ends lost 7 bases and 12 bases respectively, with 13 bases between them. The CDR3 protein is CASNGGIGQFF. The DNA for the CDR3 is TGTGCCAGCAATGGGGGGATCGGGCAGTTCTTC.

The gene calls are TRBV9 and TRBJ2-2, with D possibly TRBD2 on 5 matching bases. This CDR3 contains 15 residues. Trimming took 0 bases from V and 1 from J, leaving 7 bases between them. CDR1 is SGDLS, CDR2 YYNGEE, per germline. The CDR3 DNA is TGTGCCAGCAGCGTAGGTAGCGAGAACACCGGGGAGCTGTTTTTT. Protein: CASSVGSENTGELFF.

The sample holds a few counts of this clone. The chain couples TRBV6-1 to TRBJ1-5, with 9 positions matching TRBD1. Germline CDR1 and CDR2: MNHNS and SASEGT. The trim removed 8 bases at V and 1 base at J, leaving 3 bases unmatched. The CDR3 is 14 amino acids. The CDR3 reads CASLDRGSNQPQHF. In DNA form, the CDR3 reads TGTGCCAGCCTGGACAGGGGAAGCAATCAGCCCCAGCATTTT.

This chain links TRBV5-4 with TRBJ2-2; TRBD2 matches 7 bases. The J segment lost 2 bases and the V segment lost 0 bases, leaving 4 bases of the junction unmatched. The V gene's germline CDR1 is SGHNT and CDR2 YYREEE (reference sequence). The CDR3 loop spans 16 amino acids. CDR3 residues: CASSLGASGNTGELFF. CDR3 nucleotides: TGTGCCAGCAGCTTGGGCGCTAGCGGAAACACCGGGGAGCTGTTTTTT.

In its sample, this clone was seen a few times. This chain connects TRBV19 to TRBJ2-5; D possibly uses TRBD1 or TRBD2 (5 bases each). CDR3 length: 12 residues. Germline loops: CDR1 LNHDA, CDR2 SQIVND (reference sequence). V was cut by 8 bases and J by 1 base, with 8 bases left in between. CDR3 sequence (DNA): TGTGCCAGTGAGGGGACCCAAGAGACCCAGTACTTC. It encodes CASEGTQETQYF. The whole variable domain, remainder taken from reference TRBV19 and TRBJ2-5, is DGGITQSPKYLFRKEGQNVTLSCEQNLNHDAMYWYRQDPGQGLRLIYYSQIVNDFQKGDIAEGYSVSREKKESFPLTVTSAQKNPTAFYLCASEGTQETQYFGPGTRLLVL.

CDR3 amino acids: CASSPGRGDNSPLHF. As DNA, the CDR3 is TGTGCCAGCTCACCCGGACGGGGGGACAATTCACCCCTCCACTTT. The chain combines TRBV18 with TRBJ1-6, with D possibly matching TRBD1 (5 bases). The germline CDR1 and CDR2 sequences are KGHSH and LQKENI. This CDR3 region has 15 residues. V was pared by 3 bases and J by 7 bases, with 13 bases between. Complete variable domain (other parts from reference TRBV18 and TRBJ1-6): NAGVMQNPRHLVRRRGQEARLRCSPMKGHSHVYWYRQLPEEGLKFMVYLQKENIIDESGMPKERFSAEFPKEGPSILRIQQVVRGDSAAYFCASSPGRGDNSPLHFGNGTRLTVT.

This clone was seen only once. The chain has TRBV5-1 and TRBJ2-1, with D possibly matching TRBD1 (6 bases). The length of the CDR3 is 14 residues. Germline assignment: CDR1 SGHRS and CDR2 YFSETQ. Deletions cut 4 bases from V and 5 bases from J, with 13 bases between. The CDR3, as DNA: TGCGCCAGCAGCCCCCGGACAGCTAACAATGAGCAGTTCTTC. This encodes CASSPRTANNEQFF.

This clone has a handful of counts. This chain joins TRBV29-1 and TRBJ2-2, with 8 bases matching TRBD2. CDR1 is SQVTM, CDR2 ANQGSEA, per germline. Germline trimming cut 2 bases from V and 5 bases from J; bases unmatched to any gene: 10. The length of the CDR3 is 16 residues. The CDR3, as DNA: TGCAGCGTTGAACTTCTAGCGGGTCATGCAACCGGGGAGCTGTTTTTT. Translating it yields CSVELLAGHATGELFF.

The chain has TRBV19 and TRBJ1-5; no firm D call. The V gene lost 8 bases and the J gene lost 2 bases, with 16 bases spanning the gap. The CDR3 covers 15 residues. Per germline, CDR1 LNHDA and CDR2 SQIVND (reference sequence). As DNA, the CDR3 is TGTGCCAGTCAGTACCCTTCGAAGGGCAATCAGCCCCAGCATTTT. This gives the protein CASQYPSKGNQPQHF.

The gene calls are TRBV7-9 and TRBJ1-3, with D hard to call. Deletions cut 0 bases from V and 9 bases from J, with 12 bases between. The CDR3 length is 14 residues. CDR1 SEHNR and CDR2 FQNEAQ come from the germline V gene (reference sequence). This CDR3 is CASSLATLRGTIYF. The CDR3, as DNA: TGTGCCAGCAGCTTAGCCACTCTCCGGGGCACCATATATTTT.

The chain links TRBV28 to TRBJ1-5; D remains ambiguous. V gave up 10 bases and J gave up 5 bases, with 9 bases separating them. From germline, CDR1 is MDHEN and CDR2 SYDVKM. The CDR3 spans 11 residues. The CDR3 reads CAIGPDQPQHF. CDR3 in DNA: TGTGCCATAGGACCCGATCAGCCCCAGCATTTT.

This rearrangement joins TRBV4-3 to TRBJ2-4, with D maybe TRBD1 (6 bases). This CDR3 comprises 20 residues. Germline loops: CDR1 LGHNA, CDR2 YSLEER. Trimming removed 0 bases from V and 2 bases from J, with 23 bases in between. For the CDR3, the DNA is TGCGCCAGCAGCCAAGATTCCACGGTCGGGCTAAGGGGGTCCAAAAACATTCAGTACTTC. It codes for CASSQDSTVGLRGSKNIQYF.

The rearrangement joins TRBV14 to TRBJ2-7; the D is unclear. CDR1 SGHDN and CDR2 FVKESK come from the germline V gene. The CDR3 length is 15 residues. V lost 1 base and J 0 bases, leaving 10 bases between the germline ends. The CDR3 coding sequence is TGTGCCAGCAGCCAAGCCAGTAGCCCCTCCTACGAGCAGTACTTC. This codes for CASSQASSPSYEQYF.

This clone was observed a few times. This chain uses TRBV4-2 with TRBJ1-2; D may be TRBD1 (5 bases). Trimming left V 0 bases short and J 7 bases short, with 21 bases between. Germline V CDR1 and CDR2: LGHNA, YNFKEQ. There are 17 residues in the CDR3. The CDR3: CASSQEGRVSVKGGYTF. CDR3 nucleotide sequence: TGTGCCAGCAGCCAAGAGGGCAGGGTGTCTGTGAAGGGTGGCTACACCTTC.

The chain employs TRBV7-2 and TRBJ2-1, with a possible D match to TRBD2 (11 bases). V dropped 6 bases and J dropped 4 bases, with 19 bases sitting between them. Germline values: CDR1 SGHTA, CDR2 FQGNSA. The CDR3 is 16 amino acids. The CDR3 spells CASRGQGTSGYNEQFF. The CDR3 DNA sequence: TGTGCCAGCAGGGGACAGGGGACTAGCGGATACAATGAGCAGTTCTTC.

This clone has only one observation. The chain uses TRBV19 and TRBJ2-2; D uncertain. Trimming took 6 bases from V and 4 from J, leaving 9 bases between them. Germline CDR1 reads LNHDA; CDR2 reads SQIVND (reference sequence). The CDR3 covers 13 residues. CDR3 sequence reads: CASSRKSTGELFF. The CDR3 DNA sequence: TGTGCCAGTAGCAGAAAGAGCACCGGGGAGCTGTTTTTT.

The chain couples TRBV7-9 to TRBJ2-5; D is possibly TRBD2 (5 bases). CDR1 is SEHNR and CDR2 is FQNEAQ in the germline V gene (reference sequence). This CDR3 spans 12 amino acids. V was shortened by 3 bases and J by 3 bases, with 5 bases between the two germline ends. CDR3 nucleotide sequence: TGTGCCAGCAGCTTGCGGGAAGAGACCCAGTACTTC. Translating it yields CASSLREETQYF.

V and J are TRBV29-1 and TRBJ2-5; D not resolved. This CDR3 region has 11 residues. With 4 bases removed from V and 4 bases from J, the gap between germline ends came to 7 bases. Germline CDR1 is SQVTM and CDR2 is ANQGSEA. CDR3 loop: CSVGSAETQYF. The DNA of the CDR3 is TGCAGCGTTGGAAGTGCAGAGACCCAGTACTTC.

Comments on this clone: This same CDR3 is encoded by further DNA sequences in the sample. The genes are TRBV9 and TRBJ2-5; no reliable D call. The CDR3 length is 11 residues. The germline CDR1 and CDR2 sequences are SGDLS and YYNGEE. Trimming cost V 2 bases and J 3 bases, with 2 bases left between them. The CDR3 nucleotides are TGTGCCAGCAGCGTCGAAGAGACCCAGTACTTC. Protein product: CASSVEETQYF.

This clone occurred once. V and J are TRBV5-4 and TRBJ2-5; 8 bases align to TRBD2. Unmatched junction bases numbered 11, after V lost 3 bases and J lost 4 bases. The CDR3 is 16 residues long. CDR1 and CDR2 (germline): SGHNT, YYREEE (reference sequence). The CDR3 coding sequence is TGTGCCAGCAGCTCCCGGGAGGGGGGTAGAGGAGAGACCCAGTACTTC. This codes for CASSSREGGRGETQYF.

The genes are TRBV5-1 and TRBJ2-1; 8 bases map to TRBD1. J gave up 8 bases and V 0 bases, and 16 bases lay outside the gene matches. The CDR3 runs to 18 residues. CDR1 is SGHRS and CDR2 is YFSETQ in the germline V gene. This chain's CDR3 is CASSLAPPGTGIEYEQFF. The CDR3 nucleotides read TGCGCCAGCAGCTTGGCCCCCCCCGGGACAGGTATCGAGTATGAGCAGTTCTTC.

The chain recombines TRBV19 with TRBJ2-7; D ambiguous. Germline V gives CDR1 LNHDA, CDR2 SQIVND (reference sequence). V gave up 1 base and J gave up 7 bases, with 11 bases separating them. This CDR3 has 13 residues. The DNA for the CDR3 is TGTGCCAGTAGTATAGCCCTCACCCAAGAGCAGTACTTC. It translates to CASSIALTQEQYF.

V gene TRBV9 combines with J gene TRBJ2-2, with 7 bases identical to TRBD1. Trimming took 2 bases from V and 0 from J; bases not matched to a gene: 7. The CDR3 loop spans 17 amino acids. CDR1 is SGDLS and CDR2 is YYNGEE in the germline V gene. Here the CDR3 DNA reads TGTGCCAGCAGCGTCTCGGGACAGCCTCCGAACACCGGGGAGCTGTTTTTT. Translating it yields CASSVSGQPPNTGELFF.

The rearrangement links TRBV9 to TRBJ1-2, with 7 positions matching TRBD1. Germline CDR1 SGDLS, CDR2 YYNGEE. This CDR3 spans 14 amino acids. Trimming cost V 3 bases and J 6 bases; bases outside gene matches: 8. The CDR3, as DNA: TGTGCCAGCAGCGCCATACAGGGGCGGGATGGCTACACCTTC. Translated, it gives CASSAIQGRDGYTF.

This chain connects TRBV6-5 to TRBJ2-6, with D unclear. Trimming took 5 bases from V and 3 from J, leaving 11 bases between them. The CDR3 extends over 15 amino acids. Germline-derived CDR1 and CDR2 are MNHEY and SVGAGI. The CDR3 bases are TGTGCCAGCAGTCCTTCCTCCTTTGGGGCCAACGTCCTGACTTTC. It is translated as CASSPSSFGANVLTF.